This passage covers 9 T cell receptor beta chains from one sample sequenced in a study of beta chain features in type 1 diabetes. General observations from the study: People with Type 1 diabetes carried modestly yet significantly shorter TCRB CDR3s in all four CD4+ subsets.

Expressed TCRB transcripts were sequenced because the isolated RNA had all been reverse transcribed beforehand. Here immunoSEQ multiplex PCR was the method, and the copy in TCRdb shows in-frame clones only, minus some. The sample lists 120,000 or so clones; approximately 16% were seen once. Antigens of these TCRs are unknown. The specimen was central memory CD4+ T cells from blood. These receptors were collected from a man aged 30 to 45 with type 1 diabetes.

Only a few counts were recorded for this clone. This chain uses TRBV10-3 with TRBJ2-7; the D gene is possibly TRBD1 (5 bases). This CDR3 comprises 15 residues. With 4 bases removed from V and 2 bases from J, the gap between germline ends came to 15 bases. Germline CDR1 is ENHRY and CDR2 is SYGVKD. The CDR3 sequence: CAISATGYQTYEQYF. CDR3 DNA sequence: TGTGCCATCAGTGCCACAGGTTACCAAACCTACGAGCAGTACTTC.

This clone came up a few times. This chain uses TRBV7-2 with TRBJ1-2, with TRBD1 matching 10 bases. The V segment lost 0 bases and the J segment 8 bases; nucleotides outside the gene matches: 6. The CDR3 extends over 15 amino acids. CDR1 and CDR2 from the germline V gene are SGHTA and FQGNSA. Here the CDR3 DNA reads TGTGCCAGCAGCTTAGCCGGGACAGGGGAAAGGGGCTACACCTTC. Protein: CASSLAGTGERGYTF.

This chain joins TRBV7-9 and TRBJ1-5; 7 nucleotides agree with TRBD1. Losses at the gene ends were 5 bases for V and 5 bases for J; bases not matched to a gene: 6. Germline V gene lookup returns CDR1 SEHNR and CDR2 FQNEAQ (reference sequence). CDR3 length: 14 amino acids. The CDR3 nucleotides are TGTGCCAGCAGCCGCCTCCAGGGGGATCAGCCCCAGCATTTT. This translates into CASSRLQGDQPQHF. Full variable domain (remainder filled in from reference TRBV7-9 and TRBJ1-5): DTGVSQNPRHKITKRGQNVTFRCDPISEHNRLYWYRQTLGQGPEFLTYFQNEAQLEKSRLLSDRFSAERPKGSFSTLEIQRTEQGDSAMYLCASSRLQGDQPQHFGDGTRLSIL.

About this clone itself: The same CDR3 can be traced to other DNA sequences in this sample. The rearrangement uses TRBV6-5 and TRBJ2-1; 9 bases line up with TRBD2. Germline V gene data show CDR1 as MNHEY and CDR2 as SVGAGI. The CDR3 runs to 15 residues. V lost 3 bases to trimming and J lost 2 bases; unmatched junction nucleotides: 2. In nucleotides, the CDR3 is TGTGCCAGCAGTTATGGCGGGGGGGCCTACAATGAGCAGTTCTTC. As protein: CASSYGGGAYNEQFF.

This clone was seen only a few times. The V gene is TRBV29-1, the J gene TRBJ2-5; unclear D gene. CDR3 length equals 12 residues. CDR1 and CDR2 (germline): SQVTM, ANQGSEA. Trimming took off 0 bases at V and 5 bases at J, with 7 bases between the two ends. The CDR3 loop is CSVEDGRETQYF. The CDR3 DNA is TGCAGCGTTGAAGACGGGCGTGAGACCCAGTACTTC.

This clone was observed a handful of times. V gene TRBV11-2 combines with J gene TRBJ2-3; D perhaps matches TRBD2 (5 bases). Germline V gene sequence: CDR1 SGHAT, CDR2 FQNNGV. Between the trimmed V and J ends, which lost 1 base and 1 base, there was a span of 15 bases. The CDR3 sequence is 17 residues long. In nucleotides, the CDR3 is TGTGCCAGCAGCTTAGTCCCGGGCGGGTTCCGCACAGATACGCAGTATTTT. Translated, it gives CASSLVPGGFRTDTQYF.

The sample holds many counts of this clone. J is TRBJ1-4 and V is TRBV18, with 7 bases identical to TRBD1. The CDR3 is 13 residues long. Per germline, CDR1 KGHSH and CDR2 LQKENI. With 4 bases clipped from V and 7 bases from J, the junction kept 3 bases outside the gene matches. Here the CDR3 reads CASSQGAGEKLFF. The CDR3 DNA follows: TGTGCCAGCTCACAGGGGGCTGGTGAAAAACTGTTTTTT.

Ten or more counts support this clone. The V gene is TRBV11-3, the J gene TRBJ2-1; TRBD2 aligns across 8 bases. The CDR3 has 14 amino acids. Germline lookup yields CDR1 SGHNT and CDR2 YENEEA. The junction had 7 bases not matched to a gene; V was cut back by 3 bases and J by 9 bases. The CDR3 region has the DNA TGTGCCAGCAGCTTTAGTGGGACTAGTCTTGAGCAGTTCTTC. Its translation: CASSFSGTSLEQFF.

This clone was seen many times. The chain combines TRBV9 with TRBJ2-7; either TRBD1 or TRBD2 may fit D (5 bases each). The germline gives CDR1 SGDLS, CDR2 YYNGEE. Trimming shortened V by 7 bases and J by 3 bases, and 14 bases separated the two germline ends. CDR3 length: 13 amino acids. CDR3 nucleotides: TGTGCCAGCGCTAACGGGACGTACTACGAGCAGTACTTC. This codes for CASANGTYYEQYF. Looking up the rest from reference TRBV9 and TRBJ2-7 gives the full variable domain: DSGVTQTPKHLITATGQRVTLRCSPRSGDLSVYWYQQSLDQGLQFLIQYYNGEERAKGNILERFSAQQFPDLHSELNLSSLELGDSALYFCASANGTYYEQYFGPGTRLTVT.